This T cell receptor beta chain stems from a study of cytomegalovirus exposure and HLA in healthy donors. Between the trimmed V and J ends, which lost 0 bases and 1 base, there was a span of 8 bases. Germline V gene sequence: CDR1 SGHNT, CDR2 YYREEE (reference sequence). This CDR3 contains 15 residues. PCR was performed using 60 Vbeta and 13 Jbeta primers. Using immunoSEQ multiplex PCR, the repertoire was profiled, and TCRdb retains in-frame clones only, with some absent. The sample yields 100,000 to 150,000 clones, 77% seen once. The sequenced material came from PBMCs. The chain employs TRBV5-4 and TRBJ1-5; tentatively, D is TRBD1 (6 bases). The TCR was taken from a woman in her forties in good health and CMV-seropositive. The DNA for the CDR3 is TGTGCCAGCAGCTTGGGGGGGCAGAGCAATCAGCCCCAGCATTTT. Residues: CASSLGGQSNQPQHF.